This entry lists 2 T cell receptor beta chains sequenced from one sample in a study of T-cell memory formation after mild COVID-19. MiXCR was run by TCRdb on the 5' RACE reads, yielding one entry per CDR3 protein. The sample consists of 80,000 to 90,000 distinct CDR3 sequences, nearly 25% of them appearing once. What was sequenced was PBMCs or a T cell subset sorted from them (not recorded which). The receptors were sampled from a man younger than 30 who had mild COVID-19 (a few samples of this study predate the infection). Cell type and time point are not known.

This clonotype was seen ten or more times. The chain joins TRBV5-1 to TRBJ2-5, with 10 bases that match TRBD2. Germline V gene data show CDR1 as SGHRS and CDR2 as YFSETQ. The junction had 12 bases not matched to a gene; V was cut back by 2 bases and J by 5 bases. CDR3 length: 17 residues. The CDR3 DNA follows: TGCGCCAGCAGCTTAACCTTACTAGCGGGGACTCGTGAGACCCAGTACTTC. Translated, it gives CASSLTLLAGTRETQYF.

This clonotype was counted a single time. V usage is TRBV4-1 and J usage is TRBJ1-1; TRBD1 aligns across 8 bases. CDR1 MGHRA and CDR2 YSYEKL come from the germline V gene. Trimming cost V 3 bases and J 1 base; bases outside gene matches: 4. The CDR3 contains 15 residues. CDR3 protein: CASSHSGTGNTEAFF. The DNA of the CDR3 is TGCGCCAGCAGCCATTCCGGGACAGGGAACACTGAAGCTTTCTTT.